The 22 T cell receptor beta chains reported below all come from one sample, sequenced in a study of T cells in Graves' hyperthyroidism and ophthalmopathy. There were TCR beta CDR3 regions amplified from RNA transcripts. First-round RT-PCR with HTBI primers amplified the TCR CDR3 region. TCRdb re-derived calls from the multiplex PCR reads in MiXCR, one entry per CDR3 protein. The sample includes about 500,000 distinct CDR3 sequences, roughly 16% seen only once; the top ten take about 29%. Material for sequencing was blood. The source is a woman in her 30s with Graves' ophthalmopathy.

This clonotype was counted ten times or more. This chain uses TRBV5-1 with TRBJ2-5; 8 bases are a match to TRBD1. Unmatched junction bases numbered 6, after V lost 3 bases and J lost 5 bases. CDR1 is SGHRS, CDR2 YFSETQ, per germline. The CDR3 extends over 14 amino acids. The CDR3 nucleotides read TGCGCCAGCAGCTCCGGACAGGGTCGGGAGACCCAGTACTTC. Its protein product is CASSSGQGRETQYF.

This clonotype was recorded many times. The chain has TRBV27 and TRBJ2-7, with 8 bases that match TRBD2. V lost 4 bases and J lost 4; bases outside the gene matches: 18. This CDR3 region has 18 residues. From germline, CDR1 is MNHEY and CDR2 SMNVEV (reference sequence). The CDR3 nucleotides read TGTGCCAGCAGTTGGATAGGGCCAGGAGGAGCGGGAGATTACGAGCAGTACTTC. Its protein product is CASSWIGPGGAGDYEQYF.

This clonotype was seen a handful of times. This chain connects TRBV20-1 to TRBJ1-2; D perhaps matches TRBD1 (6 bases). Germline assignment: CDR1 DFQATT and CDR2 SNEGSKA (reference sequence). The V and J ends lost 2 bases and 4 bases respectively, with 20 bases between them. This CDR3 spans 16 amino acids. The CDR3 sequence is CSARRAVAGATYGYTF. For the CDR3, the DNA is TGCAGTGCTAGAAGGGCAGTAGCAGGGGCCACCTATGGCTACACCTTC.

This clonotype was seen only a few times. The chain couples TRBV10-1 to TRBJ2-3; possibly TRBD1 for D (5 bases). This CDR3 is 15 amino acids long. Germline V lookup: CDR1 WNHNN, CDR2 SYGVQD (reference sequence). The V and J ends lost 0 bases and 0 bases respectively, with 7 bases between them. CDR3 coding DNA: TGCGCCAGCAGTGAGTCGGGGCGGAGCACAGATACGCAGTATTTT. The encoded protein is CASSESGRSTDTQYF.

This clonotype was seen only once. The gene calls are TRBV7-3 and TRBJ2-1, with 12 bases aligning to TRBD2. This CDR3 has 18 amino acids. From germline, CDR1 is SGHTA and CDR2 FQGTGA. Trimming took 4 bases from V and 4 from J; bases not matched to a gene: 11. In nucleotides, the CDR3 is TGTGCCAGCAGCTCGGTCCGACTAGCGGGAGAGGATTACAATGAGCAGTTCTTC. Residues: CASSSVRLAGEDYNEQFF.

V gene TRBV27 combines with J gene TRBJ2-1; 12 bases are shared with TRBD2. Germline assignment: CDR1 MNHEY and CDR2 SMNVEV (reference sequence). This CDR3 has 15 amino acids. V was clipped by 5 bases and J by 6 bases; unmatched bases: 5. The chain's CDR3 is CASSPTSGSCNEQFF. The CDR3 nucleotides are TGTGCCAGCAGTCCGACTAGCGGGAGTTGCAATGAGCAGTTCTTC.

This sequence joins TRBV7-2 and TRBJ2-1, with 8 positions matching TRBD2. CDR1 and CDR2 (germline): SGHTA, FQGNSA. The CDR3 runs to 15 residues. The J segment lost 4 bases and the V segment lost 3 bases, leaving 5 bases of the junction unmatched. Here the CDR3 reads CASSFTSGFYNEQFF. CDR3 nucleotide sequence: TGTGCCAGCAGCTTTACTAGCGGCTTTTACAATGAGCAGTTCTTC.

The genes are TRBV28 and TRBJ2-7; a possible D gene is TRBD2 (5 bases). This CDR3 contains 15 residues. CDR1 MDHEN and CDR2 SYDVKM come from the germline V gene. Trimming left V 1 base short and J 5 bases short, with 15 bases between. The CDR3 here is CASSLSPSYGDEQYF. CDR3 nucleotides: TGTGCCAGCAGTTTATCCCCTAGCTACGGGGACGAGCAGTACTTC. Full variable domain (rest looked up from reference TRBV28 and TRBJ2-7): DVKVTQSSRYLVKRTGEKVFLECVQDMDHENMFWYRQDPGLGLRLIYFSYDVKMKEKGDIPEGYSVSREKKERFSLILESASTNQTSMYLCASSLSPSYGDEQYFGPGTRLTVT.

A note on this clonotype: Compared with germline, one end of the junction differs, possibly owing to a read error. The chain links TRBV14 to TRBJ2-2; D is possibly TRBD2 (5 bases). The CDR3 sequence is 16 residues long. Per germline, CDR1 SGHDN and CDR2 FVKESK. The CDR3 sequence: CASSKKSVRLSGELSF. The CDR3 DNA sequence: TGTGCCAGCAGCAAGAAAAGCGTTCGACTCTCCGGGGAGCTGTCTTTT. Together with reference TRBV14 and TRBJ2-2, the CDR3 gives the full variable domain: EAGVTQFPSHSVIEKGQTVTLRCDPISGHDNLYWYRRVMGKEIKFLLHFVKESKQDESGMPNNRFLAERTGGTYSTLKVQPAELEDSGVYFCASSKKSVRLSGELSFGEGSRLTVL.

V gene TRBV6-2 or TRBV6-3 combines with J gene TRBJ2-3, with 11 nucleotides matching TRBD2. The CDR3 consists of 17 residues. J lost 1 base, V lost 5 bases, and 8 bases had no gene match. Germline CDR1 is MNHEY and CDR2 is SVGEGT. Here the CDR3 DNA reads TGTGCCAGCAGTCCGCCACAACTAGCGGGGGGCACAGATACGCAGTATTTT. It codes for CASSPPQLAGGTDTQYF.

The CDR3 protein is CASSQVAGYSNQPQHF. The CDR3, as DNA: TGCGCCAGCAGCCAAGTGGCAGGGTATAGCAATCAGCCCCAGCATTTT. This chain joins TRBV4-3 and TRBJ1-5; a weak D match, TRBD1 (5 bases). V dropped 1 base and J dropped 0 bases, with 10 bases sitting between them. CDR3 size: 16 residues. Germline CDR1 LGHNA, CDR2 YSLEER.

This clonotype was seen a handful of times. The J gene is TRBJ2-7, the V gene TRBV4-3; a weak D match, TRBD2 (6 bases). Trimming took off 0 bases at V and 0 bases at J, with 12 bases between the two ends. CDR1 LGHNA and CDR2 YSLEER come from the germline V gene. The CDR3 consists of 16 residues. In DNA form, the CDR3 reads TGCGCCAGCAGCCAAGATTATGCTAGCGCCTCCTACGAGCAGTACTTC. Protein sequence: CASSQDYASASYEQYF.

V and J are TRBV19 and TRBJ2-2; D not certain. V gave up 1 base and J gave up 4 bases, with 4 bases separating them. The CDR3 has 13 residues. Germline loops: CDR1 LNHDA, CDR2 SQIVND (reference sequence). The chain's CDR3 is CASSIGLTGELFF. Written as DNA, the CDR3 is TGTGCCAGTAGTATAGGACTCACCGGGGAGCTGTTTTTT.

Note on this clonotype: A much larger clonotype is one base distant, so this may be a read error. This rearrangement joins TRBV7-2 to TRBJ2-1; D is ambiguous. V was clipped by 3 bases and J by 2 bases, with 14 bases between them. This CDR3 contains 16 residues. Germline lookup yields CDR1 SGHTA and CDR2 FQGNSA. The DNA for the CDR3 is TGTGCCAGCAGCTTTGAAACGCAGGAGCCCTACAATGAGCAGTTCTTC. This sequence encodes CASSFETQEPYNEQFF.

The sample holds many counts of this clonotype. The chain is built from TRBV11-2 and TRBJ2-5; D is ambiguous. Trimming left V 3 bases short and J 1 base short, with 12 bases between. The length of the CDR3 is 15 residues. Germline CDR1 reads SGHAT; CDR2 reads FQNNGV. The CDR3, as DNA: TGTGCCAGCAGCTTTTCCCTTCGGATCCAAGAGACCCAGTACTTC. As protein: CASSFSLRIQETQYF.

This clonotype was seen more than once but under ten times. V gene TRBV19 combines with J gene TRBJ2-1; D tentatively fits TRBD1 or TRBD2 (5 bases each). From germline, CDR1 is LNHDA and CDR2 SQIVND (reference sequence). The CDR3 spans 17 residues. V was clipped by 3 bases and J by 7 bases, with 22 bases between them. CDR3 in DNA: TGTGCCAGTAGTATGGGACGCCGGCGCGAAACGGGGAATGAGCAGTTCTTC. Translation: CASSMGRRRETGNEQFF.

This clonotype was observed many times. This rearrangement joins TRBV5-1 to TRBJ2-2; D perhaps matches TRBD2 (5 bases). Looked up from germline, CDR1 is SGHRS and CDR2 is YFSETQ. V lost 0 bases to trimming and J lost 5 bases, with 11 bases between them. The CDR3 covers 15 residues. In DNA, the CDR3 is TGCGCCAGCAGCTTGGACCCACGGGGAACCGGGGAGCTGTTTTTT. It translates to CASSLDPRGTGELFF.

Ten or more counts support this clonotype. V and J are TRBV20-1 and TRBJ2-1; 11 bases map to TRBD2. Germline V gives CDR1 DFQATT, CDR2 SNEGSKA (reference sequence). Unmatched junction bases numbered 0, after V lost 1 base and J lost 1 base. This CDR3 spans 15 amino acids. The CDR3 DNA reads as TGCAGTGCTAGAGGACTAGCGGGGTCCTACAATGAGCAGTTCTTC. It encodes CSARGLAGSYNEQFF.

This clonotype was picked up many times. J is TRBJ2-1 and V is TRBV11-2, with D possibly TRBD2 on 6 matching bases. CDR1 is SGHAT, CDR2 FQNNGV, per germline. The CDR3 is 15 residues long. The V gene lost 2 bases and the J gene lost 5 bases, with 13 bases spanning the gap. CDR3 DNA: TGTGCCAGCAGCTTAAAAGGGCGGGACCACAATGAGCAGTTCTTC. Its protein product is CASSLKGRDHNEQFF.

The chain is built from TRBV12-3 or TRBV12-4 and TRBJ1-1; unclear D gene. V was clipped by 5 bases and J by 2 bases, with 12 bases between them. CDR3 size: 14 residues. The CDR3 region has the DNA TGTGCCAGCAGTCCTCAGACAATCAACACTGAAGCTTTCTTT. This gives the protein CASSPQTINTEAFF.

V is TRBV10-3 and J is TRBJ2-7; D uncertain. Trimming took 7 bases from V and 0 from J, leaving 10 bases between them. The CDR3 runs to 13 residues. The germline CDR1 and CDR2 sequences are ENHRY and SYGVKD. The CDR3 spells CAITPRSSYEQYF. The CDR3 DNA follows: TGTGCCATCACGCCCCGGAGCTCCTACGAGCAGTACTTC.

Comment on this clonotype: A read error may account for a junction end that differs from germline. This chain connects TRBV27 to TRBJ2-7, with D perhaps TRBD1 (5 bases). The V gene's germline CDR1 is MNHEY and CDR2 SMNVEV (reference sequence). The CDR3 runs to 14 residues. The CDR3 loop is CAISATGGTYEQYF. CDR3 DNA sequence: TGTGCCATCAGTGCTACAGGCGGAACCTACGAGCAGTACTTC.